One and the same sample provided the 4 T cell receptor beta chains below, sequenced in a study of technical replicates of blood from several donors. Profiling relied on immunoSEQ multiplex PCR, and the TCRdb table lists in-frame clones only, not all of them. The sample gives 85,000 to 100,000 clones, about 95% of which show up once; around 0.21% is in the top ten. The sample comprised T cells isolated from PBMCs. These receptors all stem from a human donor in good health.

This chain joins TRBV4-1 and TRBJ2-2; D not certain. Trimming took 1 base from V and 0 from J, leaving 6 bases between them. The CDR3 consists of 15 residues. In germline, CDR1 is MGHRA, CDR2 YSYEKL. As DNA, the CDR3 is TGCGCCAGCAGCCAAGTCGCAGCGAACACCGGGGAGCTGTTTTTT. This codes for CASSQVAANTGELFF.

J is TRBJ2-5 and V is TRBV18, with D possibly being TRBD2 (5 bases). Germline lookup yields CDR1 KGHSH and CDR2 LQKENI. V was trimmed by 6 bases and J by 2 bases, leaving 16 bases between them. This CDR3 is built from 15 residues. The CDR3 reads CASSPVDGGQETQYF. The CDR3 bases are TGTGCCAGCTCCCCCGTTGACGGCGGGCAAGAGACCCAGTACTTC. Together with reference TRBV18 and TRBJ2-5, the CDR3 gives the full variable domain: NAGVMQNPRHLVRRRGQEARLRCSPMKGHSHVYWYRQLPEEGLKFMVYLQKENIIDESGMPKERFSAEFPKEGPSILRIQQVVRGDSAAYFCASSPVDGGQETQYFGPGTRLLVL.

This chain links TRBV29-1 with TRBJ2-3, with D maybe TRBD2 (5 bases). Between the trimmed V and J ends, which lost 6 bases and 2 bases, there was a span of 15 bases. The CDR3 has 14 amino acids. The germline CDR1 and CDR2 sequences are SQVTM and ANQGSEA. In DNA, the CDR3 is TGCAGCGTCCCGGCGGCGGGCTCCACAGATACGCAGTATTTT. Translation: CSVPAAGSTDTQYF.

The chain couples TRBV7-9 to TRBJ1-1, with TRBD1 identical over 7 bases. The CDR3 totals 13 residues. The germline V gene has CDR1 SEHNR and CDR2 FQNEAQ (reference sequence). V lost 5 bases to trimming and J lost 3 bases; unmatched junction nucleotides: 3. The CDR3 bases are TGTGCCAGCAGCCCAGGGGGGTACACTGAAGCTTTCTTT. It codes for CASSPGGYTEAFF.